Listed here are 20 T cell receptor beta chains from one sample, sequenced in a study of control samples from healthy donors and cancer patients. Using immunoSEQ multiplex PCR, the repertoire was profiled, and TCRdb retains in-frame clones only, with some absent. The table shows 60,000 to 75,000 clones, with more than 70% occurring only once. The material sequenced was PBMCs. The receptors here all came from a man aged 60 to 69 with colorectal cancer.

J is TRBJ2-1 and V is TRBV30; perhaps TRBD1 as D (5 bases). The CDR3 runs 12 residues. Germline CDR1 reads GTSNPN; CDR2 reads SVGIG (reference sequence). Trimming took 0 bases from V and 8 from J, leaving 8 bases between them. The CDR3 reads CAWSVGRDEQFF. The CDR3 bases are TGTGCCTGGAGTGTTGGCAGGGATGAGCAGTTCTTC.

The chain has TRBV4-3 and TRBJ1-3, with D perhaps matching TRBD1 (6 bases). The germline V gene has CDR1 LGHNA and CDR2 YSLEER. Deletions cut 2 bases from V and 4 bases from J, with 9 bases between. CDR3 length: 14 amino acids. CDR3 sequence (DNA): TGCGCCAGCAGCCAATGGACAGTCGGAAACACCATATATTTT. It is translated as CASSQWTVGNTIYF.

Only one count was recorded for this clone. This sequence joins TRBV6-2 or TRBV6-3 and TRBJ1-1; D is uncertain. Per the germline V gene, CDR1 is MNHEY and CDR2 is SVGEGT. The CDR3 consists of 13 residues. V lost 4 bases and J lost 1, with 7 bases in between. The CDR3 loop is CASSLGWNTEAFF. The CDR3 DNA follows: TGTGCCAGCAGTTTGGGGTGGAACACTGAAGCTTTCTTT.

DNA for the CDR3: TGTGCCAGCAGCTGGCGGGGCTACAATGAGCAGTTCTTC. Its protein product is CASSWRGYNEQFF. The V and J genes are TRBV11-2 and TRBJ2-1, with D maybe TRBD2 (6 bases). Per the germline V gene, CDR1 is SGHAT and CDR2 is FQNNGV. Between the trimmed V and J ends, which lost 4 bases and 3 bases, there was a span of 7 bases. The CDR3 totals 13 residues. Full variable domain (rest looked up from reference TRBV11-2 and TRBJ2-1): EAGVAQSPRYKIIEKRQSVAFWCNPISGHATLYWYQQILGQGPKLLIQFQNNGVVDDSQLPKDRFSAERLKGVDSTLKIQPAKLEDSAVYLCASSWRGYNEQFFGPGTRLTVL.

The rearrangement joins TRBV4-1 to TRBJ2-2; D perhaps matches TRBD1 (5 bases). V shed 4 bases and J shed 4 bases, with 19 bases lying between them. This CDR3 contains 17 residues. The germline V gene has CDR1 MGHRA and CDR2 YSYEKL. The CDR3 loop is CASSLPRAGSPTGELFF. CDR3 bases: TGCGCCAGCAGCCTCCCCCGGGCAGGGTCCCCCACCGGGGAGCTGTTTTTT.

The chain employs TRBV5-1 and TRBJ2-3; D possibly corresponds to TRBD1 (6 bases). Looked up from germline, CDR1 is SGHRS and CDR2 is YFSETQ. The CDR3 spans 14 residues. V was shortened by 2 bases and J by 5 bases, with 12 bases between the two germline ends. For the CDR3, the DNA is TGCGCCAGCAGCTTACAGGGTGAAATAGATACGCAGTATTTT. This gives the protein CASSLQGEIDTQYF.

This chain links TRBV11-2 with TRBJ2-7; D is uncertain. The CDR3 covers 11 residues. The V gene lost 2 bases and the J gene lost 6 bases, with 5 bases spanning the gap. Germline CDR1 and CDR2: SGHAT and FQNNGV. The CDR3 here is CASSLTAEQYF. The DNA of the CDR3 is TGTGCCAGCAGCTTAACAGCCGAGCAGTACTTC.

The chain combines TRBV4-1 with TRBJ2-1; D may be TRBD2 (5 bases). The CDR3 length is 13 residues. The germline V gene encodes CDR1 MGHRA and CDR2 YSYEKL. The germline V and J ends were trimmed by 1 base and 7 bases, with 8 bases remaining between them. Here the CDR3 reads CASSQVGGNEQFF. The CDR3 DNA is TGCGCCAGCAGCCAAGTTGGAGGAAATGAGCAGTTCTTC.

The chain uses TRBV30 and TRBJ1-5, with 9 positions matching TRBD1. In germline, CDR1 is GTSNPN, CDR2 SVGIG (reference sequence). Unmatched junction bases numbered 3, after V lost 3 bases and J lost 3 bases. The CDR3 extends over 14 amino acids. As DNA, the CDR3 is TGTGCCTGGAGAGGGACAGGGTACAATCAGCCCCAGCATTTT. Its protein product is CAWRGTGYNQPQHF.

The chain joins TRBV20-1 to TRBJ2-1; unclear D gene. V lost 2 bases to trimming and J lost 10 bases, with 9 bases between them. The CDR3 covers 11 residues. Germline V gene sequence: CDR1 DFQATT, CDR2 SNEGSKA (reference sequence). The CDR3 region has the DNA TGCAGTGCTAGACCGTTCGGAGAGCAGTTCTTC. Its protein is CSARPFGEQFF.

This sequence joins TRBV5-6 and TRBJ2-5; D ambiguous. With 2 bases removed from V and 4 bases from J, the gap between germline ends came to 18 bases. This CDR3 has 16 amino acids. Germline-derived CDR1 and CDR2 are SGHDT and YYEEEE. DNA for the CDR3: TGTGCCAGCAGCTTTGGGTTCCGGTCCCTCGGAGAGACCCAGTACTTC. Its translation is CASSFGFRSLGETQYF.

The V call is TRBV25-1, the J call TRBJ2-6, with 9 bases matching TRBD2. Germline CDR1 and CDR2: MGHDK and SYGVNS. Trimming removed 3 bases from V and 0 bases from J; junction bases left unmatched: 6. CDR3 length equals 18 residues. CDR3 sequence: CASSERGGRISGANVLTF. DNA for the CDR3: TGTGCCAGCAGTGAGCGGGGGGGCCGCATCTCTGGGGCCAACGTCCTGACTTTC. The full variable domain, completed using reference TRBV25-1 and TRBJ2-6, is EADIYQTPRYLVIGTGKKITLECSQTMGHDKMYWYQQDPGMELHLIHYSYGVNSTEKGDLSSESTVSRIRTEHFPLTLESARPSHTSQYLCASSERGGRISGANVLTFGAGSRLTVL.

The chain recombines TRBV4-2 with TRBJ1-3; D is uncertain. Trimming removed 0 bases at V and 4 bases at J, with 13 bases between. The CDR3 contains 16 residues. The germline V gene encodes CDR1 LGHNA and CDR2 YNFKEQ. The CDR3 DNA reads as TGTGCCAGCAGCCAAGACAGCGGGCACCCGGGAAACACCATATATTTT. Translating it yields CASSQDSGHPGNTIYF.

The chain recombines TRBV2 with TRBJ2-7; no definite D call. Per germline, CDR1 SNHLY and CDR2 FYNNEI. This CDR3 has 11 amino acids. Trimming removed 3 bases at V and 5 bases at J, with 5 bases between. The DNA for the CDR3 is TGTGCCAGCAGTGAGTGGGACGAGCAGTACTTC. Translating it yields CASSEWDEQYF.

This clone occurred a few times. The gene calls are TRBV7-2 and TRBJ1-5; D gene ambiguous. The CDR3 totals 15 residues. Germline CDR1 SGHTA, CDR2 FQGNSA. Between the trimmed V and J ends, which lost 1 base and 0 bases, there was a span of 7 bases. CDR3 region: CASSLGPSSNQPQHF. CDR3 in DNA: TGTGCCAGCAGCTTAGGCCCCAGTAGCAATCAGCCCCAGCATTTT.

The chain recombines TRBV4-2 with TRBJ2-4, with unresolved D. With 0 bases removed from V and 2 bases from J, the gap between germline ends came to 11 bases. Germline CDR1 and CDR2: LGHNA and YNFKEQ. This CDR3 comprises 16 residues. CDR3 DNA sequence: TGTGCCAGCAGCCAAGATAAAGTTATGTCCAAAAACATTCAGTACTTC. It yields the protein CASSQDKVMSKNIQYF.

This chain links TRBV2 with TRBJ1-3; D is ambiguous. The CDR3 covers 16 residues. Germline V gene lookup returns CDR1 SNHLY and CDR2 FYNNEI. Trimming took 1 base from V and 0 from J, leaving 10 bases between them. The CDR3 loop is CASSEGMGSSGNTIYF. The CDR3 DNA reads TGTGCCAGCAGTGAAGGTATGGGGAGCTCTGGAAACACCATATATTTT.

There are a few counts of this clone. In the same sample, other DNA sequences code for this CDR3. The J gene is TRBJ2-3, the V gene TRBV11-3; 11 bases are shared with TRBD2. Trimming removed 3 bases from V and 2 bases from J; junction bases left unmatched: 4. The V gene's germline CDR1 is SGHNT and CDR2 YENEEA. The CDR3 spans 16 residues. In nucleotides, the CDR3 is TGTGCCAGCAGCTTCCTAGCGGGGGGCTCCACAGATACGCAGTATTTT. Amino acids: CASSFLAGGSTDTQYF.

CDR3: CATSDFRGGPQETQYF. DNA for the CDR3: TGTGCCACCAGTGATTTTAGGGGGGGACCCCAAGAGACCCAGTACTTC. The gene calls are TRBV24-1 and TRBJ2-5, with D perhaps TRBD2 (7 bases). V dropped 1 base and J dropped 1 base, with 12 bases sitting between them. The CDR3 length is 16 residues. The germline V gene encodes CDR1 KGHDR and CDR2 SFDVKD.

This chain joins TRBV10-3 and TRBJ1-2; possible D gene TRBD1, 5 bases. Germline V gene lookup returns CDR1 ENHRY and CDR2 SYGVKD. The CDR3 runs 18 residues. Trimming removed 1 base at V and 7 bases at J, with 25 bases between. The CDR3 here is CAISEWGPRQPARRGYTF. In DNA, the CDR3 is TGTGCCATCAGTGAGTGGGGCCCCCGACAGCCGGCTCGTCGTGGCTACACCTTC.